This is a list of T cell receptor beta chains from one sample in a study of CD8 T cells in Susac syndrome. TCRdb reprocessed the immunoSEQ multiplex PCR reads via MiXCR and lists one record per CDR3 protein. The sample has roughly 86,000 distinct CDR3 sequences; 90% to 97% are singletons. Sequencing input: CD8+ T cells from PBMCs. These receptors all come from a human donor with Susac syndrome. The CDR3 runs from the conserved cysteine through the conserved F or W. A D gene is named only where the DNA matches it firmly. Size is omitted from some rows. Given values are once, few, many or a class for expanded clones.

v_call	clone_size	d_call	j_call	cdr3_nt	cdr3_aa
TRBV6-5	-	-	TRBJ1-5	TGTGCCAGCAGTTTAGGACAGTACAATCAGCCCCAGCATTTT	CASSLGQYNQPQHF
TRBV2	-	-	TRBJ2-7	TGTGCCAGCAGCCGGTCATCCGTTCAGGGCTCGTACGAGCAGTACTTC	CASSRSSVQGSYEQYF
TRBV6-6	-	TRBD1	TRBJ2-7	TGTGCCAGCAGTTCCCAGGGGGCTGGTTACGAGCAGTACTTC	CASSSQGAGYEQYF
TRBV20-1	-	-	TRBJ1-5	TGCAGTGCTAGTGAGGACAGCCACAATCAGCCCCAGCATTTT	CSASEDSHNQPQHF
TRBV20-1	-	-	TRBJ1-2	TGCAGTGCTAGATTAGCCAGGTCTTACTATGGCTACACCTTC	CSARLARSYYGYTF
TRBV30	once	-	TRBJ2-7	TGTGCCTGGAGTGTCTGGGCAGGGGTGGGGGAGCAGTACTTC	CAWSVWAGVGEQYF
TRBV30	-	-	TRBJ2-3	TGTGCCTGGAGTGCCGTTGGGGAGGACGGCACAGATACGCAGTATTTT	CAWSAVGEDGTDTQYF
TRBV20-1	-	-	TRBJ2-1	TGCAGTGCTAGAGAGGGGGCGGGCGACTACAATGAGCAGTTCTTC	CSAREGAGDYNEQFF
TRBV29-1	-	-	TRBJ1-1	TGCAGCGTTGAGGGCACCGAAGCAGGAGCTTTCTTT	CSVEGTEAGAFF
TRBV18	-	-	TRBJ2-3	TGTGCCAGCTCACCGGCGGGAGATACGCAGTATTTT	CASSPAGDTQYF
TRBV30	-	-	TRBJ2-7	TGTGCCTGGAGTGACGCGAGGGACGAGCAGTACTTC	CAWSDARDEQYF